This is a list of T cell receptor beta chains from one sample in a study of regulatory and conventional T cells in RAG deficiency. The table came from immunoSEQ multiplex PCR; TCRdb's copy has only in-frame clones and leaves some out. The sample consists of 30,000 to 40,000 clones, about 80% of them appearing once. Separately, the same data were catalogued under a study of regulatory T cells.

The material sequenced was CD4+ effector T cells sorted from blood. Every receptor here comes from a human donor in good health. Each CDR3 is given with its conserved first and last residue. D genes are given only for firm matches. Clone size, where shown, is once, few, many, or a class for clones that have expanded.

size,length,D,J,V,DNA,CDR3
.,14,.,TRBJ2-4,TRBV5-1,TGCGCCAGCAGCTTTGGGGGGACCAAAAACATTCAGTACTTC,CASSFGGTKNIQYF
.,12,.,TRBJ2-5,TRBV18,TGTGCCAGCCTAGCGAAGCAAGAGACCCAGTACTTC,CASLAKQETQYF
.,17,.,TRBJ1-4,TRBV25-1,TGTGCCAGCAGTGAATTGGGACGGACAGCAACTAATGAAAAACTGTTTTTT,CASSELGRTATNEKLFF
once,18,.,TRBJ2-3,TRBV21-1,TGTGCCAGCAGCAAATCCGGGACTAGCGGGGTCAAGGTGGATACGCAGTATTTT,CASSKSGTSGVKVDTQYF
.,17,.,TRBJ2-3,TRBV28,TGTGCCAGCAGTTTAAGTTCGTGGGGTGGCCACACAGATACGCAGTATTTT,CASSLSSWGGHTDTQYF
.,16,.,TRBJ2-3,TRBV28,TGTGCCAGCAGTTTAGGCCTAGCGCACAGCACAGATACGCAGTATTTT,CASSLGLAHSTDTQYF
.,15,.,TRBJ2-6,TRBV9,TGTGCCAGCAGCGTATGGGGCCGTGGGGCCAACGTCCTGACTTTC,CASSVWGRGANVLTF
.,15,TRBD1,TRBJ1-5,TRBV9,TGTGCCAGCAGCTCAGGGGGACAGAGCAATCAGCCCCAGCATTTT,CASSSGGQSNQPQHF
.,13,.,TRBJ1-1,TRBV18,TGTGCCAGCTCACCCCAGAAGAACACTGAAGCTTTCTTT,CASSPQKNTEAFF
.,13,TRBD1,TRBJ2-7,TRBV28,TGTGCCAGCACCACTACCGACAGGGTCGAGCAGTACTTC,CASTTTDRVEQYF
.,13,TRBD1,TRBJ1-2,TRBV6-5,TGTGCCAGCAGGGCGGACAGGAACTATGGCTACACCTTC,CASRADRNYGYTF
few,11,.,TRBJ2-5,TRBV7-7,TGTGCTAGCGGCCTACAAGAGACCCAGTACTTC,CASGLQETQYF
.,15,.,TRBJ2-1,TRBV15,TGTGCCACCAGCAGAGATGTAGGGGGTTCAAATGAGCAGTTCTTC,CATSRDVGGSNEQFF
.,17,TRBD2,TRBJ2-1,TRBV5-4,TGTGCCAGCAGCCCTTCGAAATTAGCGGGGTGGAGCAATGAGCAGTTCTTC,CASSPSKLAGWSNEQFF
.,13,.,TRBJ1-5,TRBV10-1,TGCGCCAGCAGTGAAGGAGTCAATCAGCCCCAGCATTTT,CASSEGVNQPQHF
.,13,.,TRBJ2-3,TRBV5-4,TGTGCCAGCAGCTTAGCAGGGGAAGATACGCAGTATTTT,CASSLAGEDTQYF
few,15,.,TRBJ1-4,TRBV7-9,TGTGCCAGCAGCTTAGAGGGGACAATCGATGAAAAACTGTTTTTT,CASSLEGTIDEKLFF
.,15,TRBD1,TRBJ2-3,TRBV7-9,TGTGCCAGCAGCCATAGGGGGCAAATTGCAGATACGCAGTATTTT,CASSHRGQIADTQYF
.,15,.,TRBJ2-4,TRBV15,TGTGCCACCAGCGCTCAGGGGACGGCCAAAAACATTCAGTACTTC,CATSAQGTAKNIQYF
.,15,.,TRBJ1-1,TRBV7-2,TGTGCCAGCAGCTTAGAGCAGGGCTTCCGCACTGAAGCTTTCTTT,CASSLEQGFRTEAFF
.,15,TRBD1,TRBJ2-2,TRBV7-9,TGTGCCAGCAGCTTGGGACAGGGAGAATCCGGGGAGCTGTTTTTT,CASSLGQGESGELFF
once,15,.,TRBJ2-1,TRBV7-3,TGTGCCAGCAGCCCCGAAGGACCAATGCCCAGGAAGCAGTTCTTC,CASSPEGPMPRKQFF
.,14,.,TRBJ2-3,TRBV5-1,TGCGCCAGCAGCTCTCAACCGAGCACAGATACGCAGTATTTT,CASSSQPSTDTQYF
.,15,TRBD1,TRBJ1-1,TRBV15,TGTGCCACCAGCAGGGGGACAGGGACAAGCACTGAAGCTTTCTTT,CATSRGTGTSTEAFF
.,13,.,TRBJ1-2,TRBV19,TGTGCCAGTACGGATTGGACTAAGGTTGGCTACACCTTC,CASTDWTKVGYTF
.,13,TRBD1,TRBJ2-1,TRBV7-3,TGTGCCAGCAGCTCTGATTCGGGACAGAAGATGTTCTTC,CASSSDSGQKMFF
.,13,TRBD1,TRBJ1-2,TRBV2,TGTGCCAGCAGTGCCCCAGGGGGCTATGGCTACACCTTC,CASSAPGGYGYTF
.,16,.,TRBJ2-5,TRBV14,TGTGCCAGCAGCTACAGGTTACGAGGGGCCCAGGAGACCCAGTACTTC,CASSYRLRGAQETQYF
.,15,.,TRBJ2-5,TRBV9,TGTGCCAGCAGCGCCAGCCCGATTGATCAAGAGACCCAGTACTTC,CASSASPIDQETQYF
.,15,.,TRBJ1-5,TRBV27,TGTGCCAGCAGTCATGAGGCAGGTAATAATCAGCCCCAGCATTTT,CASSHEAGNNQPQHF
.,16,.,TRBJ2-2,TRBV2,TGTGCCAGCAGTAAACAGGGTGGAGCGAACACCGGGGAGCTGTTTTTT,CASSKQGGANTGELFF
once,14,TRBD1,TRBJ1-2,TRBV7-9,TGTGCCAGCAGCTTGGGGCGGGACAGTGTCGGCTACACCTTC,CASSLGRDSVGYTF
few,17,.,TRBJ1-6,TRBV6-1,TGTGCCAGCAGTGAGACGCGGACAGCAAAATATAATTCACCCCTCCACTTT,CASSETRTAKYNSPLHF
.,16,TRBD1,TRBJ1-6,TRBV5-4,TGTGCCAGCAGCTCGGGACAGGGCACCTATAATTCACCCCTCCACTTT,CASSSGQGTYNSPLHF
.,16,.,TRBJ1-6,TRBV18,TGTGCCAGCTCACCTAGGGCAGGGGTTGGTAATTCACCCCTCCACTTT,CASSPRAGVGNSPLHF
.,12,.,TRBJ1-2,TRBV29-1,TGCAGCGTTGAAGATCAGGGGAAGAGCTACACCTTC,CSVEDQGKSYTF
.,15,.,TRBJ2-5,TRBV7-9,TGTGCCAGCAGCTTAAGGCGGTCCCTCGGGGAGACCCAGTACTTC,CASSLRRSLGETQYF
.,16,.,TRBJ2-1,TRBV4-1,TGCGCCAGCAGCCTTTCCCGGGCATCTACCTACAATGAGCAGTTCTTC,CASSLSRASTYNEQFF
.,14,.,TRBJ2-5,TRBV27,TGTGCCAGCAGTCTATACAGGGCCCAAGAGACCCAGTACTTC,CASSLYRAQETQYF
.,13,.,TRBJ1-1,TRBV6-1,TGTGCCAGCAGAAAGGACAGGAACACTGAAGCTTTCTTT,CASRKDRNTEAFF